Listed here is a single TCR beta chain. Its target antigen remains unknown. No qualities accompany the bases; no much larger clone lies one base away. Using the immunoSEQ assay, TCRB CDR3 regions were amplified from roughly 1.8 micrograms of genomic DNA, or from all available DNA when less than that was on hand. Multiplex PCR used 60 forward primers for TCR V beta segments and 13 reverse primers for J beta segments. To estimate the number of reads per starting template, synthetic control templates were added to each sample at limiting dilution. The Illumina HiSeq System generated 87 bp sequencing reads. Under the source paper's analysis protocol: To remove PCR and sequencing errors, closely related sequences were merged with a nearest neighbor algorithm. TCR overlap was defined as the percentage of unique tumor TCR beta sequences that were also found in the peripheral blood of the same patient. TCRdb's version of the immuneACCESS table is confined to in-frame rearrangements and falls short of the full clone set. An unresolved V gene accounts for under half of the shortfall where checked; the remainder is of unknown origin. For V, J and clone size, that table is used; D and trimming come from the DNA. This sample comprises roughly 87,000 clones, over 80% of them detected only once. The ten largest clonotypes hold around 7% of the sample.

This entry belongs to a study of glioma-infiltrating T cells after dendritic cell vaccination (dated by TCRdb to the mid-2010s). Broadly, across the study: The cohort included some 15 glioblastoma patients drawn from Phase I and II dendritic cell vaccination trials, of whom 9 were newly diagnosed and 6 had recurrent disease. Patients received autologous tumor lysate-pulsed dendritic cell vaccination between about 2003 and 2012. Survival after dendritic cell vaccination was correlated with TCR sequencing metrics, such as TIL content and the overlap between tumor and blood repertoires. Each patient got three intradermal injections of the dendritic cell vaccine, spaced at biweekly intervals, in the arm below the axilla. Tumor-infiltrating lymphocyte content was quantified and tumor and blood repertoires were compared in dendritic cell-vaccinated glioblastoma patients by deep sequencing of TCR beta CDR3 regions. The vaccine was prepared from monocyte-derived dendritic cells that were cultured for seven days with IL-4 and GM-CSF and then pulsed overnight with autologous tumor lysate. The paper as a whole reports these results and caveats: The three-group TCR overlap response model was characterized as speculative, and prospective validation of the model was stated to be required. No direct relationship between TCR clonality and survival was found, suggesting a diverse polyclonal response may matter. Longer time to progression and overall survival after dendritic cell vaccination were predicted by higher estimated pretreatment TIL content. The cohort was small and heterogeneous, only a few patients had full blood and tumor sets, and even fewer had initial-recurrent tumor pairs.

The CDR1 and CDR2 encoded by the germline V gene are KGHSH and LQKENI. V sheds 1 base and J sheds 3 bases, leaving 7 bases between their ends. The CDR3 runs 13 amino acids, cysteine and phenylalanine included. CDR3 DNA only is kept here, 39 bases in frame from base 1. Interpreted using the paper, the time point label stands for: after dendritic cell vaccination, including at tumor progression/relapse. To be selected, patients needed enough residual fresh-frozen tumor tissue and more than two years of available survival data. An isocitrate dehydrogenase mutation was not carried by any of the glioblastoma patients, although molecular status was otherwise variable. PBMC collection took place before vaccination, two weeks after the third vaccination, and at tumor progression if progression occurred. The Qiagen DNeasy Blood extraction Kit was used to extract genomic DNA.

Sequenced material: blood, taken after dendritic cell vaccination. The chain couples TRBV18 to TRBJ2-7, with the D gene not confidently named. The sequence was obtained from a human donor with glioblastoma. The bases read TGTGCCAGCTCACCACTCGCGAGCTACGAGCAGTACTTC. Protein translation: CASSPLASYEQYF.